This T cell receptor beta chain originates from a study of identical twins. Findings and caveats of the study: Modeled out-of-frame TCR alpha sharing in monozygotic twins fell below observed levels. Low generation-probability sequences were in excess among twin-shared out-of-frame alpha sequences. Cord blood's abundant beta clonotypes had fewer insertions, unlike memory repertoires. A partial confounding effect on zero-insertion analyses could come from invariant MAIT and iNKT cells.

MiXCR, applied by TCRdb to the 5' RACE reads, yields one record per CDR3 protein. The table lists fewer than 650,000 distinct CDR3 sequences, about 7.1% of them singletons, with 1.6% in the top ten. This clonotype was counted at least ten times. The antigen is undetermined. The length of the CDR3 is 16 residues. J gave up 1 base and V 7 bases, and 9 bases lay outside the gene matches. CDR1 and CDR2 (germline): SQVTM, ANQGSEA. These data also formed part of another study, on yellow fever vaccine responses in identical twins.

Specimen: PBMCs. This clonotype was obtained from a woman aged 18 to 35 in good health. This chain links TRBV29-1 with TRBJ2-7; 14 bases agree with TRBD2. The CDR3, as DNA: TGCAGCGCCGTGACTAGCGGGAGGGACATTTCCTACGAGCAGTACTTC. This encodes CSAVTSGRDISYEQYF.